What follows are 2 T cell receptor beta chains derived from one specimen sequenced in a study of response to subunit inactivated influenza vaccine. Via MiXCR, TCRdb re-called the RT-PCR reads, giving one row per CDR3 protein. Of around 170,000 distinct CDR3 sequences listed, 9.5% to 12% are singletons. Sequenced material: CD8+ T cells sorted from PBMCs, taken around 25 months after vaccination. Receptors originate from a man aged 45 to 70 who received an inactivated influenza vaccine.

A remark on this clonotype: Its ends do not fully match the called genes, so a read error is possible. The chain recombines TRBV7-9 with TRBJ2-2; 9 nucleotides align to TRBD2. Looked up from germline, CDR1 is SEHNR and CDR2 is FQNEAQ (reference sequence). This CDR3 region has 15 residues. DNA of the CDR3: TGTGCCAGCAGCGTAGCGGGAGTTAGGACCGGGGAGCTGTTTTTT. Translating gives CASSVAGVRTGELFF.

The sample holds many counts of this clonotype. The CDR3 DNA sequence: TGTGCCAGTAGTATAGATTGGAGCCCGGGACTCGGGGGAAACAATGAGCAGTTCTTC. Its translation: CASSIDWSPGLGGNNEQFF. V is TRBV19 and J is TRBJ2-1, with D perhaps matching TRBD2 (6 bases). V shed 0 bases and J shed 5 bases, with 23 bases lying between them. CDR1 is LNHDA and CDR2 is SQIVND in the germline V gene (reference sequence). The CDR3 is made up of 19 amino acids.